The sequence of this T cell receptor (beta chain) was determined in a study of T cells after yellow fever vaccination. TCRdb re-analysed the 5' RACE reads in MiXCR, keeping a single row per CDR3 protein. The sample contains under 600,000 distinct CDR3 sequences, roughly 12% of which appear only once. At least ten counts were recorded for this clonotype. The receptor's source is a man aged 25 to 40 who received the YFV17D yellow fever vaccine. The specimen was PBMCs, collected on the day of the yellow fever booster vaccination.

The CDR3 region has the DNA TGTGCCAGCAGCCAATACTTCAACCGGGACTTGGACTACAATGAGCAGTTCTTC. Translated: CASSQYFNRDLDYNEQFF. The chain recombines TRBV4-2 with TRBJ2-1; possible D gene TRBD2, 6 bases. V lost 2 bases and J 3 bases, leaving 20 bases between the germline ends. From germline, CDR1 is LGHNA and CDR2 YNFKEQ. CDR3 length: 18 residues.